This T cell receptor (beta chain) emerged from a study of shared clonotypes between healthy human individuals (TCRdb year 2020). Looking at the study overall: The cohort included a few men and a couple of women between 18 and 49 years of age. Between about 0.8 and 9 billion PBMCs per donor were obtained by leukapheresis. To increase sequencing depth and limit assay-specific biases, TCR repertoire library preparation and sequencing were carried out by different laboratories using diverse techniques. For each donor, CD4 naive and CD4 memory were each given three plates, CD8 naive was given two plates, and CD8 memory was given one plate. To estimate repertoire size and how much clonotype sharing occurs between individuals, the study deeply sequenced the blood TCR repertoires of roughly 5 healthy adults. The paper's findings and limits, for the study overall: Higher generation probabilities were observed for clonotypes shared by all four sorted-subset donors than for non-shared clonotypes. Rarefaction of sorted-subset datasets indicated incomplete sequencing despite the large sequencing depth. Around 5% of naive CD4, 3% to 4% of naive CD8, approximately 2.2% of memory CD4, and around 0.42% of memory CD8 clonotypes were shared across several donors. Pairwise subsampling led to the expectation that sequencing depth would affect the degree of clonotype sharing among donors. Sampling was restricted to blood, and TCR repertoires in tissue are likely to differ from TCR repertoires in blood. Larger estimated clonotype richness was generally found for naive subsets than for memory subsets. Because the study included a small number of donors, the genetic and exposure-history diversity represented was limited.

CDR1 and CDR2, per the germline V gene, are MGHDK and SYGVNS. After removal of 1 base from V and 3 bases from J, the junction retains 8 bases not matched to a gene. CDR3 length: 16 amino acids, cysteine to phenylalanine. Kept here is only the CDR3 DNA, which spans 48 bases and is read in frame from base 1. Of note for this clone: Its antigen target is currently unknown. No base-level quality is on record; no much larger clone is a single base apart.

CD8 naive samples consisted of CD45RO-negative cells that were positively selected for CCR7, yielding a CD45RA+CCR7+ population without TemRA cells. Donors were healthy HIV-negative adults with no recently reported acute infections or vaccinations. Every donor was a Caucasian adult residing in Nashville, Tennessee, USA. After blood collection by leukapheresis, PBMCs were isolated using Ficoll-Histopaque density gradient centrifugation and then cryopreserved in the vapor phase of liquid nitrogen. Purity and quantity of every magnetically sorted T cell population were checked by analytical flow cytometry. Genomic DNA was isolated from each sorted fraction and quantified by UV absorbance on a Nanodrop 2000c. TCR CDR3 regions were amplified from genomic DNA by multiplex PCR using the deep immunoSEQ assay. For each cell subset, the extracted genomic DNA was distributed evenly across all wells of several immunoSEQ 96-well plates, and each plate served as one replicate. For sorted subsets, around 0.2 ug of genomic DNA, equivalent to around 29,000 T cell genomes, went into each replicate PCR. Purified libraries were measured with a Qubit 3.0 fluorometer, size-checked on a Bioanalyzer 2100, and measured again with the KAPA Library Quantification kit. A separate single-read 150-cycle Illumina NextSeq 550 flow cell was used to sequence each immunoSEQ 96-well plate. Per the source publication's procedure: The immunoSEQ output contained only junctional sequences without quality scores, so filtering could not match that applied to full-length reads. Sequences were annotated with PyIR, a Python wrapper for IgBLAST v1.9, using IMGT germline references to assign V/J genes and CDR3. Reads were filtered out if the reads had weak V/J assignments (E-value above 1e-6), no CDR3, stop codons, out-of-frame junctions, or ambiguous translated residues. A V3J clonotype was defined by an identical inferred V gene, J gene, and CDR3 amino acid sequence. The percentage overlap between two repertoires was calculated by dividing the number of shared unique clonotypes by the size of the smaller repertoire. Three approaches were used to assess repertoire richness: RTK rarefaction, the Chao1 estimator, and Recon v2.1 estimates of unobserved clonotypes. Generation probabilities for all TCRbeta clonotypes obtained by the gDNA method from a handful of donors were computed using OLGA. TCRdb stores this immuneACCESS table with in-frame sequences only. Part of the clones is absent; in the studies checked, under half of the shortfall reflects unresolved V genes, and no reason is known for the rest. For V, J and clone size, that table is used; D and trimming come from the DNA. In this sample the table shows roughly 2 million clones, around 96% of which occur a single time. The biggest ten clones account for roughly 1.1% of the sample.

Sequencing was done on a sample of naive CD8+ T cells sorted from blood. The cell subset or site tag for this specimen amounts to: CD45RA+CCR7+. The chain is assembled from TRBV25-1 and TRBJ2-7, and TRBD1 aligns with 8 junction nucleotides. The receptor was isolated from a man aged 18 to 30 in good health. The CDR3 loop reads CASSELTGDGGYEQYF. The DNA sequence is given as TGTGCCAGCAGTGAATTGACAGGGGACGGGGGCTACGAGCAGTACTTC.